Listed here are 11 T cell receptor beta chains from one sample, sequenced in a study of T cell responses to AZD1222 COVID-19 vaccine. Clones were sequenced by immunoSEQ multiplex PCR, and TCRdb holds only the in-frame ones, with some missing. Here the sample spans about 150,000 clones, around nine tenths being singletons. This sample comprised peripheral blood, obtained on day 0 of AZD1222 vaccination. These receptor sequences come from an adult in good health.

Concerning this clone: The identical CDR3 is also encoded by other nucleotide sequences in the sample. CDR3 nucleotide sequence: TGTGCCAGCAGTTTATCGGCGAACACCGGGGAGCTGTTTTTT. Translating gives CASSLSANTGELFF. This sequence joins TRBV27 and TRBJ2-2; no clear D. The CDR3 runs to 14 residues. V lost 0 bases and J lost 0, with 2 bases in between. Germline V gene lookup returns CDR1 MNHEY and CDR2 SMNVEV (reference sequence).

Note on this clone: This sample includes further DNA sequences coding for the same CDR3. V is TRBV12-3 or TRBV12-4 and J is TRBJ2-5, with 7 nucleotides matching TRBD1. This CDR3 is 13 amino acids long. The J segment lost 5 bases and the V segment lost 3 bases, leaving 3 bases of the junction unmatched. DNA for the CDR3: TGTGCCAGCAGTTTTTACAGGGGTGAGACCCAGTACTTC. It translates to CASSFYRGETQYF.

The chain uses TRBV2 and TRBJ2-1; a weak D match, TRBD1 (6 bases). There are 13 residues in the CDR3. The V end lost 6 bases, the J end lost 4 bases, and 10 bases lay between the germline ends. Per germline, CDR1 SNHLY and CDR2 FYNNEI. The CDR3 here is CASRGDTYNEQFF. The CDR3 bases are TGTGCCAGCAGGGGGGACACTTACAATGAGCAGTTCTTC.

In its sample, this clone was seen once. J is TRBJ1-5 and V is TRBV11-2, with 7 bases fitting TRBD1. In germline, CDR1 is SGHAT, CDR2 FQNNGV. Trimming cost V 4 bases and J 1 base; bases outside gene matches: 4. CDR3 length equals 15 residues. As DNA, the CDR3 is TGTGCCAGCAGCTCAGGGACAGCAAGCAATCAGCCCCAGCATTTT. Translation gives CASSSGTASNQPQHF.

The chain's CDR3 is CASSLAVRGSPLHF. CDR3 sequence (DNA): TGTGCCAGCAGCTTAGCGGTTAGGGGTTCACCCCTCCACTTT. The chain recombines TRBV7-9 with TRBJ1-6, with D possibly being TRBD1 (5 bases). CDR3 length: 14 residues. CDR1 is SEHNR and CDR2 is FQNEAQ in the germline V gene (reference sequence). V shed 0 bases and J shed 9 bases, with 9 bases lying between them.

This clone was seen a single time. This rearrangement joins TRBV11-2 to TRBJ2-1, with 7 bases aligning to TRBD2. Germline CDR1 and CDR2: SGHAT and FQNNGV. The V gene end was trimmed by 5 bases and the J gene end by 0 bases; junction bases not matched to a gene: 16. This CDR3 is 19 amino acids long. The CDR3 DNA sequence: TGTGCCAGCAGCCGCAACTACGGGGGGACTGAGAGCTCCTACAATGAGCAGTTCTTC. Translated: CASSRNYGGTESSYNEQFF.

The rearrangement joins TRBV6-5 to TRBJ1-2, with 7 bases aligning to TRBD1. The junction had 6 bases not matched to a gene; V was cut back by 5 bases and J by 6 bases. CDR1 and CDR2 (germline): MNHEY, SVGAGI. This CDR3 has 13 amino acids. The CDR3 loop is CASSNTGVDGYTF. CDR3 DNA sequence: TGTGCCAGCAGTAACACAGGGGTCGATGGCTACACCTTC.

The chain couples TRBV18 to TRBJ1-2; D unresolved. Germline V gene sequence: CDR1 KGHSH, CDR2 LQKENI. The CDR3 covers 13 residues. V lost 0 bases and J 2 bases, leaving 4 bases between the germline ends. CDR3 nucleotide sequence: TGTGCCAGCTCACCACCGGGGAACTATGGCTACACCTTC. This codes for CASSPPGNYGYTF.

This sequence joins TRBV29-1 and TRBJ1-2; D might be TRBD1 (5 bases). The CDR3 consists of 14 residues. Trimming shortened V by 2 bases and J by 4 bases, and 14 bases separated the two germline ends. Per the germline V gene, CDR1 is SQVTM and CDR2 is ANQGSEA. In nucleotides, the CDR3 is TGCAGCGTTGAACCCGTCCAGGGTGGCTATGGCTACACCTTC. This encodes CSVEPVQGGYGYTF.

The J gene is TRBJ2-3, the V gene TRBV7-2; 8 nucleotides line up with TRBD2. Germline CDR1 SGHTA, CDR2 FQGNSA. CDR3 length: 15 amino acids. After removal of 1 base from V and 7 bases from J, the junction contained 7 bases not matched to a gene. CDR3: CASSLGAGEIYTQYF. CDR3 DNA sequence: TGTGCCAGCAGCTTAGGAGCGGGAGAGATTTATACGCAGTATTTT.

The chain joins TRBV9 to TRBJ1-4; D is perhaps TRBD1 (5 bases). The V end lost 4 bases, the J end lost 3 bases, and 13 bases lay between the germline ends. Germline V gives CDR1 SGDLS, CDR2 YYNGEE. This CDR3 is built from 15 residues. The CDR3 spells CASSPWGGSNEKLFF. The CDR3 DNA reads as TGTGCCAGCAGCCCCTGGGGGGGGTCTAATGAAAAACTGTTTTTT.